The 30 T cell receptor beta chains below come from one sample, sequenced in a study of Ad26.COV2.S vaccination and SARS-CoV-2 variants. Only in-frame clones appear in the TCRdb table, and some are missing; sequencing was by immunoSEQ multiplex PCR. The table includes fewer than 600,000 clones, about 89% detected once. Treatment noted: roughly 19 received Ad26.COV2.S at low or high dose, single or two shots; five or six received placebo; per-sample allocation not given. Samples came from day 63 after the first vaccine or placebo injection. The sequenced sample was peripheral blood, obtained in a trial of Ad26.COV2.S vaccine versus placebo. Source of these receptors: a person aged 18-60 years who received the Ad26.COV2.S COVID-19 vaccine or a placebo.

The CDR3 DNA reads as TGTGCCAGCGGGACCAACCGGGGGACTGAAGCTTTCTTT. Protein: CASGTNRGTEAFF. The chain links TRBV19 to TRBJ1-1, with a tentative D call TRBD1 (5 bases). V gave up 9 bases and J gave up 5 bases, with 16 bases separating them. This CDR3 has 13 residues. CDR1 and CDR2 from the germline V gene are LNHDA and SQIVND (reference sequence).

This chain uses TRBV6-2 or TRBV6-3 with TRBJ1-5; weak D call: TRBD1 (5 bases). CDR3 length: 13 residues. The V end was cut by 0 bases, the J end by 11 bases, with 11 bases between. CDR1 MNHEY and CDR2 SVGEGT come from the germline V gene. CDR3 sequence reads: CASSYSGQGAQHF. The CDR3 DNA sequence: TGTGCCAGCAGTTACTCGGGGCAGGGTGCCCAGCATTTT.

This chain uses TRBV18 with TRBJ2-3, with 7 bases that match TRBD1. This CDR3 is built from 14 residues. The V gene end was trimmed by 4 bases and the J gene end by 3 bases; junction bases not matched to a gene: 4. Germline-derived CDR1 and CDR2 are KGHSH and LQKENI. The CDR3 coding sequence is TGTGCCAGCTCACGGGGGACAGCGACAGATACGCAGTATTTT. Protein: CASSRGTATDTQYF.

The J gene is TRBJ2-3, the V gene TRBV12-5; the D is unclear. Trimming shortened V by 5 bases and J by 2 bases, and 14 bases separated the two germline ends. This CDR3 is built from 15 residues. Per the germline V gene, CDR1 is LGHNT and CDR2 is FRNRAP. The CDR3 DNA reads TGTGCTAGTGGTAAAGACGCACGTTACACAGATACGCAGTATTTT. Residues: CASGKDARYTDTQYF.

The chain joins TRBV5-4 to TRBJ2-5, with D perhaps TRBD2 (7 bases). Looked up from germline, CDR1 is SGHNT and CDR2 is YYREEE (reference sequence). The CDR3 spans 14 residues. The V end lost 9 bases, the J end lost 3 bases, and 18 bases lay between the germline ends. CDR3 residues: CATQGSGTKETQYF. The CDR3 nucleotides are TGTGCCACCCAGGGGAGCGGGACAAAAGAGACCCAGTACTTC. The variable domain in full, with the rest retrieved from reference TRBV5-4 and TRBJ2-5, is ETGVTQSPTHLIKTRGQQVTLRCSSQSGHNTVSWYQQALGQGPQFIFQYYREEENGRGNFPPRFSGLQFPNYSSELNVNALELDDSALYLCATQGSGTKETQYFGPGTRLLVL.

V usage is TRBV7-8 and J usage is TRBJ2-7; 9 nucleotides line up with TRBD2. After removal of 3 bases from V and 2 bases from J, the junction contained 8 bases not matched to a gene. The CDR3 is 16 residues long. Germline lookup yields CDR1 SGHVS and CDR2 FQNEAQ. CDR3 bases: TGTGCCAGCAGCTTGGGACGGCTAGCGGGACCCTACGAGCAGTACTTC. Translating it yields CASSLGRLAGPYEQYF.

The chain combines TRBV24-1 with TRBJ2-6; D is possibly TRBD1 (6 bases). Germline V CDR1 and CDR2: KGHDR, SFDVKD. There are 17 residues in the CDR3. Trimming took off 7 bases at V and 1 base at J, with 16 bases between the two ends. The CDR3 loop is CATSLTGSPSGANVLTF. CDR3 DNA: TGTGCCACCAGCCTGACAGGAAGTCCTTCTGGGGCCAACGTCCTGACTTTC.

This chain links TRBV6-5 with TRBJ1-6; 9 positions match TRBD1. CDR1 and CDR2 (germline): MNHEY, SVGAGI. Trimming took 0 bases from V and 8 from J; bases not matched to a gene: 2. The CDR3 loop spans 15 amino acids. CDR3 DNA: TGTGCCAGCAGTTACTCGAGGACAGGGGATTCACCCCTCCACTTT. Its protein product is CASSYSRTGDSPLHF.

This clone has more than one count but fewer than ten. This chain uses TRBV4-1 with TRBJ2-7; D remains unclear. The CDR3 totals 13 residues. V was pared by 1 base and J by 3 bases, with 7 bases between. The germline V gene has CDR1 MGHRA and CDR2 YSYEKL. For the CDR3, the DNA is TGCGCCAGCAGCCAAGTCGTGGACTACGAGCAGTACTTC. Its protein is CASSQVVDYEQYF.

In nucleotides, the CDR3 is TGTGCCAGTAGTCGGACTAGCGGGGTCACCGGGGAGCTGTTTTTT. Translating it yields CASSRTSGVTGELFF. The chain carries TRBV19 and TRBJ2-2; TRBD2 agrees at 12 bases. CDR1 and CDR2 (germline): LNHDA, SQIVND (reference sequence). The CDR3 contains 15 residues. Trimming took 5 bases from V and 4 from J; bases not matched to a gene: 2.

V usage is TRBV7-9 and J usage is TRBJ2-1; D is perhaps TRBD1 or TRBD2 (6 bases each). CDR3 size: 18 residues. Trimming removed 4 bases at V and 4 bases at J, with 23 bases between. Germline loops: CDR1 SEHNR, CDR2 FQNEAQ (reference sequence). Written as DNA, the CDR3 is TGTGCCAGCAGCTGGCCCGGTAATGGGGGGCGCGTGTACAATGAGCAGTTCTTC. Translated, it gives CASSWPGNGGRVYNEQFF.

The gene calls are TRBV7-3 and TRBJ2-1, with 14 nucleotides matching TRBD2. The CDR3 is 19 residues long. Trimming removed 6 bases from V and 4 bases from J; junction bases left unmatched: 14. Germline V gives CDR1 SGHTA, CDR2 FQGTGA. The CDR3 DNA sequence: TGTGCCAGCAGGGCGCCGGGACTAGCGGGAGTTCCCCTATACAATGAGCAGTTCTTC. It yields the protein CASRAPGLAGVPLYNEQFF. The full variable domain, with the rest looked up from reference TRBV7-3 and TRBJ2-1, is GAGVSQTPSNKVTEKGKYVELRCDPISGHTALYWYRQSLGQGPEFLIYFQGTGAADDSGLPNDRFFAVRPEGSVSTLKIQRTERGDSAVYLCASRAPGLAGVPLYNEQFFGPGTRLTVL.

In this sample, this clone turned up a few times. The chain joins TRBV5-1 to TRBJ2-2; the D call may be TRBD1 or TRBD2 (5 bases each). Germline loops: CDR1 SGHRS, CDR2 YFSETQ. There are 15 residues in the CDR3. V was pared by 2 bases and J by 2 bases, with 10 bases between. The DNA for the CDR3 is TGCGCCAGCAGCTTCGGGACCACAAACACCGGGGAGCTGTTTTTT. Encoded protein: CASSFGTTNTGELFF.

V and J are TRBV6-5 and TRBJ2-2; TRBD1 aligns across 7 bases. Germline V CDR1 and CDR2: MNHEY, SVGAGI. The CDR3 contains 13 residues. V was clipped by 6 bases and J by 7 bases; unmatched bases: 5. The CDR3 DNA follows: TGTGCCAGCAGCTACACAGGGGACGGGGAGCTGTTTTTT. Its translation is CASSYTGDGELFF.

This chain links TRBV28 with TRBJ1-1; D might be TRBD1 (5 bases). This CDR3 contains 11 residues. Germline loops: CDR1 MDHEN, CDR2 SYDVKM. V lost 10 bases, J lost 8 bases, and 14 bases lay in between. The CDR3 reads CAIQQASEAFF. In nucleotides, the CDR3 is TGTGCCATCCAACAGGCGTCAGAAGCTTTCTTT.

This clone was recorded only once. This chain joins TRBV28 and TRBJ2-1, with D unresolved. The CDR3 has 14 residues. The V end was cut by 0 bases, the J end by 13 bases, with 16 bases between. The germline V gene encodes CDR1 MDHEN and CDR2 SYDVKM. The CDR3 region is CASSLWVWDEIQFF. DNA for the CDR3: TGTGCCAGCAGTTTATGGGTTTGGGATGAGATCCAGTTCTTC.

CDR3 sequence: CASSPAGTFIGYTF. The CDR3 DNA is TGTGCCAGCTCACCGGCAGGGACCTTCATTGGCTACACCTTC. The chain combines TRBV18 with TRBJ1-2; D perhaps matches TRBD1 (5 bases). The germline V gene encodes CDR1 KGHSH and CDR2 LQKENI. The CDR3 is 14 residues long. The V gene lost 3 bases and the J gene lost 7 bases, with 15 bases spanning the gap. The variable domain in full, completed from reference TRBV18 and TRBJ1-2, reads NAGVMQNPRHLVRRRGQEARLRCSPMKGHSHVYWYRQLPEEGLKFMVYLQKENIIDESGMPKERFSAEFPKEGPSILRIQQVVRGDSAAYFCASSPAGTFIGYTFGSGTRLTVV.

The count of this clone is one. CDR3: CASSYGLGEKLFF. The DNA of the CDR3 is TGTGCCAGCAGTTACGGCCTTGGTGAAAAACTGTTTTTT. The chain joins TRBV6-5 to TRBJ1-4; no definite D call. CDR1 is MNHEY, CDR2 SVGAGI, per germline. V lost 2 bases and J lost 7, with 8 bases in between. This CDR3 contains 13 residues.

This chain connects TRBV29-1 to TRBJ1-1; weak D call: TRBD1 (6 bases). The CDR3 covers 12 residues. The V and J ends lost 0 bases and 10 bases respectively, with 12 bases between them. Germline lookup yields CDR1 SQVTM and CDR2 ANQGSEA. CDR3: CSVEDLQQGAFF. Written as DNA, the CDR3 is TGCAGCGTTGAAGATCTTCAACAGGGAGCTTTCTTT.

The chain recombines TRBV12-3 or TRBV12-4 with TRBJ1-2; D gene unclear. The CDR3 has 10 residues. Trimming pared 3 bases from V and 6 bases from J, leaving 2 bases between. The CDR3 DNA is TGTGCCAGCAGTTTCCATGGCTACACCTTC. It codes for CASSFHGYTF.

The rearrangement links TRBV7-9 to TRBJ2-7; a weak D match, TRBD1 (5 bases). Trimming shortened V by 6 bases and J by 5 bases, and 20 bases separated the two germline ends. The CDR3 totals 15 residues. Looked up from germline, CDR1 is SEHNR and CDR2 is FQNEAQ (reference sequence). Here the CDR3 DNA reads TGTGCCAGCAGTTCAACAGGTCTTTCGGTCCACGAGCAGTACTTC. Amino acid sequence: CASSSTGLSVHEQYF.

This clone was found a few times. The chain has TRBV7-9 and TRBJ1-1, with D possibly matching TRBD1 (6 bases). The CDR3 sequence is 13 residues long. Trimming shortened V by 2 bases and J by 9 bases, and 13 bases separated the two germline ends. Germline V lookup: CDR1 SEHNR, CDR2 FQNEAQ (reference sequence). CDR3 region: CASSLFNTGKAFF. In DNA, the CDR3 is TGTGCCAGCAGCTTATTCAACACAGGGAAAGCTTTCTTT.

CDR3 region: CASSYSGPDTQYF. The CDR3 region has the DNA TGTGCCAGCAGTTACTCGGGCCCAGATACGCAGTATTTT. The chain employs TRBV6-5 and TRBJ2-3; D uncertain. This CDR3 is built from 13 residues. The V end lost 0 bases, the J end lost 4 bases, and 5 bases lay between the germline ends. Germline-derived CDR1 and CDR2 are MNHEY and SVGAGI.

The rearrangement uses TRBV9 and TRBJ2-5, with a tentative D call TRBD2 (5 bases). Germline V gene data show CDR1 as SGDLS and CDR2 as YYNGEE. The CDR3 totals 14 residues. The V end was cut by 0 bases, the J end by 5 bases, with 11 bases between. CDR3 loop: CASSVDEGWETQYF. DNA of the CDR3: TGTGCCAGCAGCGTAGATGAGGGTTGGGAGACCCAGTACTTC.

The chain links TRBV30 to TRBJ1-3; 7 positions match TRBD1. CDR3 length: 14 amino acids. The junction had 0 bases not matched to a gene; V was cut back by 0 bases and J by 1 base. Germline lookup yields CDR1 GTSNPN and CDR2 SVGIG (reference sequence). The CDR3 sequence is CAWSVGQSGNTIYF. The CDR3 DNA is TGTGCCTGGAGTGTGGGACAGTCTGGAAACACCATATATTTT. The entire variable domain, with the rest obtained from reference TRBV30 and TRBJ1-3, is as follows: SQTIHQWPATLVQPVGSPLSLECTVEGTSNPNLYWYRQAAGRGLQLLFYSVGIGQISSEVPQNLSASRPQDRQFILSSKKLLLSDSGFYLCAWSVGQSGNTIYFGEGSWLTVV.

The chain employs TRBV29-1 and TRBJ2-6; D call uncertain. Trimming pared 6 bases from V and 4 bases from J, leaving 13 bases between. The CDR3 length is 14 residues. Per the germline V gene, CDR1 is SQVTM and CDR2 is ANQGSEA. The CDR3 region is CSVDWASGANVLTF. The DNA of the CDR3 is TGCAGCGTCGACTGGGCCTCAGGGGCCAACGTCCTGACTTTC.

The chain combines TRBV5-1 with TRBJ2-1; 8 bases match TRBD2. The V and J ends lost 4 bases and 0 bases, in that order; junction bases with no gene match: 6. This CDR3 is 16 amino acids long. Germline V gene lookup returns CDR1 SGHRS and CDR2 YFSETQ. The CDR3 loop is CASSPVAGSSYNEQFF. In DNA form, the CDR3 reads TGCGCCAGCAGCCCCGTAGCGGGGAGCTCCTACAATGAGCAGTTCTTC.

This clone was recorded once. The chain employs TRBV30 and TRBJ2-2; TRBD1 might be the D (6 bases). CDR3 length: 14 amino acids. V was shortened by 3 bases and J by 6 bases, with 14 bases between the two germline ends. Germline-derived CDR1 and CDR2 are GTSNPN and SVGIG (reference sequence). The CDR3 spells CAWSLWGLSGELFF. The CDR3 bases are TGTGCCTGGAGCCTCTGGGGGCTCTCCGGGGAGCTGTTTTTT. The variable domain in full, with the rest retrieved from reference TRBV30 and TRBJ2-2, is SQTIHQWPATLVQPVGSPLSLECTVEGTSNPNLYWYRQAAGRGLQLLFYSVGIGQISSEVPQNLSASRPQDRQFILSSKKLLLSDSGFYLCAWSLWGLSGELFFGEGSRLTVL.

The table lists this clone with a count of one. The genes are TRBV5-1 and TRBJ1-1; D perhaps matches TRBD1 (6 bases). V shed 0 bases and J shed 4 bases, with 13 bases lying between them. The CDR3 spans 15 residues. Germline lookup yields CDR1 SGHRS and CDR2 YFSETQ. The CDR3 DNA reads TGCGCCAGCAGCTTGGGAGGCACAGGGCCCACTGAAGCTTTCTTT. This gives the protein CASSLGGTGPTEAFF.

CDR3 bases: TGTGCCAGCAGCCAAGGTGGCCTGGGTGGAAACACCATATATTTT. This sequence encodes CASSQGGLGGNTIYF. This chain links TRBV4-2 with TRBJ1-3; D call uncertain. CDR3 length equals 15 residues. Trimming pared 1 base from V and 3 bases from J, leaving 10 bases between. The germline CDR1 and CDR2 sequences are LGHNA and YNFKEQ.